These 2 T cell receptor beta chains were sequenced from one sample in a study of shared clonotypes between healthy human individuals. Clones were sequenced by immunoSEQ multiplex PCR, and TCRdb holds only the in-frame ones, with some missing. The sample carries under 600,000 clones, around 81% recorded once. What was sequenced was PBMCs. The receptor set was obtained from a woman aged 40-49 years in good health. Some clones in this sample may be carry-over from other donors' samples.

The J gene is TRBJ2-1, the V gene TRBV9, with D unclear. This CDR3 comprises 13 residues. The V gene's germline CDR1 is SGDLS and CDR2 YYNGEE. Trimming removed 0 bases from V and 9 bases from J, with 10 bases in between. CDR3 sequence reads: CASSVELWVEQFF. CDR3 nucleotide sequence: TGTGCCAGCAGCGTAGAATTGTGGGTTGAGCAGTTCTTC.

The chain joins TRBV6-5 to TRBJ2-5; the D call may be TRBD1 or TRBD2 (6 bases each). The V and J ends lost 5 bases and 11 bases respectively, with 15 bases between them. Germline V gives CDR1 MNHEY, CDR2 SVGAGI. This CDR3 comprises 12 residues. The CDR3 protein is CASSRRGGEQYF. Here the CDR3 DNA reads TGTGCCAGCAGTCGCAGGGGCGGGGAGCAGTACTTC.